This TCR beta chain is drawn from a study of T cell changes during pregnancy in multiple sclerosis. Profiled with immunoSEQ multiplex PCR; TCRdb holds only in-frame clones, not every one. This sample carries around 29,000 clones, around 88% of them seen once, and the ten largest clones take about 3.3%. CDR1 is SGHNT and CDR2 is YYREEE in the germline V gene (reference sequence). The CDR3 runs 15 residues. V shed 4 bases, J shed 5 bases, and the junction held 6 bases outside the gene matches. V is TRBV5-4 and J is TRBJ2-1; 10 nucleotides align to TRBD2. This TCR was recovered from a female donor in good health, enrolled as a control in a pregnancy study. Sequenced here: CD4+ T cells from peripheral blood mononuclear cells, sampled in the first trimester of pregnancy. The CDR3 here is CASSVTSGVNNEQFF. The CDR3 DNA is TGTGCCAGCAGCGTCACTAGCGGGGTTAACAATGAGCAGTTCTTC.